A selection of T cell receptor beta chains follows, all from one sample in a study of CXCR3-negative and CXCR3-positive naive CD8 T cells. Using the 5' RACE reads, TCRdb records one entry per CDR3 protein without DNA. Its table records about 6,000 distinct CDR3 sequences. The sequenced material came from naive CXCR3+ CD8+ T cells from blood. The receptors derive from a human donor in good health. Some clones in this sample may be carry-over from other donors' samples. The CDR3 runs from the conserved cysteine through the conserved F or W. Each record gives: clone size, J gene, V gene, CDR3 protein. Where a row states a size, it is once, few, many or the class of an expanded clone; other rows omit it.

size: medium-sized
J: TRBJ2-7
V: TRBV13
CDR3: CASSLNRVDYEQYF

size: .
J: TRBJ1-2
V: TRBV28
CDR3: CASSYWTGLGGYTF

size: medium-sized
J: TRBJ1-5
V: TRBV29-1
CDR3: CSVEAAGAQHF

size: .
J: TRBJ2-4
V: TRBV2
CDR3: CASNSRGSKNIQYF

size: medium-sized
J: TRBJ2-5
V: TRBV29-1
CDR3: CSVETILRQGIYQETQYF

size: .
J: TRBJ2-2
V: TRBV7-6
CDR3: CASSPLGGPNTGELFF

size: .
J: TRBJ2-2
V: TRBV29-1
CDR3: CSLDPGTGELFF

size: medium-sized
J: TRBJ2-7
V: TRBV29-1
CDR3: CSVEDRDRAYEQYF

size: .
J: TRBJ2-7
V: TRBV11-2
CDR3: CASSLGRTRSYEQYF

size: .
J: TRBJ2-7
V: TRBV29-1
CDR3: CSVESNRRGVWEQYF

size: .
J: TRBJ1-6
V: TRBV7-2
CDR3: CASSFIPGDPLHF

size: .
J: TRBJ1-1
V: TRBV10-3
CDR3: CAISESGTGGTEAFF

size: .
J: TRBJ2-2
V: TRBV29-1
CDR3: CSVEDQGEAGELFF

size: medium-sized
J: TRBJ1-2
V: TRBV20-1
CDR3: CSARVQGFGGYTF

size: medium-sized
J: TRBJ2-5
V: TRBV29-1
CDR3: CSADPSGAGETQYF

size: .
J: TRBJ2-3
V: TRBV29-1
CDR3: CSVPTSTDTQYF

size: medium-sized
J: TRBJ2-1
V: TRBV20-1
CDR3: CSARDVRETYNEQFF

size: medium-sized
J: TRBJ2-7
V: TRBV7-6
CDR3: CASSADRGRPYEQYF

size: .
J: TRBJ2-3
V: TRBV29-1
CDR3: CSVEGSGNWGTDTQYF

size: .
J: TRBJ2-3
V: TRBV5-5
CDR3: CASSPTLDWDTQYF

size: .
J: TRBJ2-1
V: TRBV6-2/TRBV6-3
CDR3: CASSSKRLDGDILYNEQFF

size: .
J: TRBJ1-2
V: TRBV29-1
CDR3: CSVGPHGSWGYTF

size: .
J: TRBJ1-5
V: TRBV12-3/TRBV12-4
CDR3: CASSFSNQPQHF

size: .
J: TRBJ2-1
V: TRBV6-6
CDR3: CASRSGTSGYNEQFF

size: .
J: TRBJ1-4
V: TRBV4-1
CDR3: CASSQAWRLREKLFF

size: .
J: TRBJ2-1
V: TRBV4-2
CDR3: CASSPRPANEQFF

size: .
J: TRBJ2-5
V: TRBV7-3
CDR3: CASSPGLAGGQETQYF

size: medium-sized
J: TRBJ2-7
V: TRBV29-1
CDR3: CSVEQSLAGDGYEQYF

size: .
J: TRBJ2-2
V: TRBV9
CDR3: CASSVPPTGAGELFF

size: .
J: TRBJ2-5
V: TRBV5-1
CDR3: CASSVTSGSLQTQYF

size: .
J: TRBJ1-1
V: TRBV12-3/TRBV12-4
CDR3: CASSFLYRGGTEAFF

size: .
J: TRBJ2-3
V: TRBV7-2
CDR3: CASSLIYRGDTQYF

size: .
J: TRBJ1-4
V: TRBV7-2
CDR3: CASSFGTGSGEKLFF

size: medium-sized
J: TRBJ2-7
V: TRBV19
CDR3: CASALAGPSHEQYF